Listed here are 25 T cell receptor beta chains from one sample, sequenced in a study of blood T cells in healthy people across ages. Alongside a J-beta primer mix, a sample-barcoded 5' primer served in a second PCR lasting roughly 7 to 11 cycles. Each CDR3 protein gets one entry after TCRdb re-called the 5' RACE reads with MiXCR. The top ten clones hold around 40% of a sample with fewer than 950,000 distinct CDR3 sequences, approximately 53% of them seen once. The sample comprised blood. The receptor set was obtained from a man at least 80 years old in good health.

This clonotype was found many times. The chain has TRBV29-1 and TRBJ2-7, with a weak D call TRBD2 (5 bases). Trimming took 4 bases from V and 0 from J, leaving 7 bases between them. Germline V gene sequence: CDR1 SQVTM, CDR2 ANQGSEA. CDR3 length: 12 amino acids. The DNA of the CDR3 is TGCAGCGTTGTTCGGGGCTCCTACGAGCAGTACTTC. It translates to CSVVRGSYEQYF.

This clonotype was picked up one time. One end of the junction varies from germline; a read error may be responsible. V and J are TRBV5-1 and TRBJ1-5; D possibly corresponds to TRBD1 (5 bases). This CDR3 contains 17 residues. CDR1 is SGHRS and CDR2 is YFSETQ in the germline V gene. CDR3 protein: CASSLTPRGLGNQPQHF. In DNA, the CDR3 is TGCGCCAGTAGCTTGACCCCACGGGGCCTCGGCAATCAGCCCCAGCATTTT.

This clonotype was seen more than once but under ten times. CDR3 DNA sequence: TGTGCCAGCAGTTTAAAGAGGTTCGAGGAGCAGTACTTC. Translation gives CASSLKRFEEQYF. The gene calls are TRBV12-3 or TRBV12-4 and TRBJ2-4; D gene ambiguous. The ends were cut back, 2 bases at V and 13 bases at J, with 15 bases in the middle. The CDR3 runs to 13 residues.

A word on this clonotype: Mismatch with germline at one junction end may stem from a read error. V usage is TRBV4-2 and J usage is TRBJ2-1, with D possibly being TRBD1 or TRBD2 (6 bases each). This CDR3 spans 16 amino acids. Looked up from germline, CDR1 is LGHNA and CDR2 is YNFKEQ. CDR3 DNA sequence: TGTGCCAGCAGCCAAGGACTAGGGGGAGATTACAATGATCAGTTCTTC. Its translation: CASSQGLGGDYNDQFF.

This clonotype has more than one count but fewer than ten. The V and J genes are TRBV27 and TRBJ2-2, with D perhaps matching TRBD2 (6 bases). CDR1 and CDR2 from the germline V gene are MNHEY and SMNVEV (reference sequence). Trimming took 4 bases from V and 1 from J, leaving 10 bases between them. The CDR3 length is 15 residues. CDR3 sequence: CASSSWGVNTGELFF. In nucleotides, the CDR3 is TGTGCCAGCAGTTCGTGGGGGGTGAACACCGGGGAGCTGTTTTTT.

The chain carries TRBV12-5 and TRBJ2-7; maybe TRBD2 (6 bases). With 0 bases removed from V and 5 bases from J, the gap between germline ends came to 20 bases. The CDR3 is 17 amino acids. The germline V gene encodes CDR1 LGHNT and CDR2 FRNRAP. CDR3 DNA sequence: TGTGCTAGTGGTTTGGTAAGAAGTTGGGACTCACCCGACGAGCAGTACTTC. Translated, it gives CASGLVRSWDSPDEQYF.

J is TRBJ2-6 and V is TRBV24-1; D gene unclear. The CDR3 runs to 14 residues. The germline CDR1 and CDR2 sequences are KGHDR and SFDVKD. The V gene lost 5 bases and the J gene lost 3 bases, with 7 bases spanning the gap. In DNA form, the CDR3 reads TGTGCCACCAGTGCGGGTTTTGGGGCCAACGTCCTGACTTTC. Its protein is CATSAGFGANVLTF.

The V gene is TRBV6-2 or TRBV6-3, the J gene TRBJ2-6, with 13 bases lining up with TRBD2. Germline-derived CDR1 and CDR2 are MNHEY and SVGEGT. The CDR3 contains 18 residues. With 4 bases clipped from V and 2 bases from J, the junction kept 5 bases outside the gene matches. CDR3 region: CASSSRTSGSAGANVLTF. As DNA, the CDR3 is TGTGCCAGCAGTTCCCGGACTAGCGGGAGTGCTGGGGCCAACGTCCTGACTTTC.

Turning to this clonotype: A read error may account for a junction end that differs from germline. The chain links TRBV24-1 to TRBJ2-1; 10 bases match TRBD1. Germline-derived CDR1 and CDR2 are KGHDR and SFDVKD. This CDR3 is built from 16 residues. The CDR3 loop is CATSDPRTGGYNEQLF. Written as DNA, the CDR3 is TGTGCCACCAGTGACCCGCGGACAGGGGGGTACAATGAGCAGCTCTTC.

This chain uses TRBV29-1 with TRBJ2-1; D gene unclear. Germline V gene data show CDR1 as SQVTM and CDR2 as ANQGSEA. CDR3 size: 13 residues. V was cut by 6 bases and J by 8 bases, with 17 bases left in between. CDR3 sequence (DNA): TGCAGCGTCAGCCCCGGGCTCCCGGATGAGCAGTTCTTC. It is translated as CSVSPGLPDEQFF.

The rearrangement joins TRBV11-3 to TRBJ1-1; D unclear. The V and J ends lost 0 bases and 6 bases respectively, with 8 bases between them. CDR3 length equals 13 residues. The V gene's germline CDR1 is SGHNT and CDR2 YENEEA. The DNA of the CDR3 is TGTGCCAGCAGCTTAGACCCGATGGCTGAAGCTTTCTTT. Residues: CASSLDPMAEAFF.

The genes are TRBV20-1 and TRBJ2-3, with D perhaps matching TRBD2 (6 bases). The CDR3 extends over 15 amino acids. V lost 5 bases to trimming and J lost 0 bases, with 15 bases between them. Per the germline V gene, CDR1 is DFQATT and CDR2 is SNEGSKA (reference sequence). The CDR3 loop reads CSAPPLATSTDTQYF. The CDR3 DNA follows: TGCAGTGCTCCCCCGCTAGCGACGAGCACAGATACGCAGTATTTT.

The V call is TRBV2, the J call TRBJ1-2, with D unresolved. The germline CDR1 and CDR2 sequences are SNHLY and FYNNEI. The CDR3 runs to 14 residues. V was shortened by 4 bases and J by 4 bases, with 13 bases between the two germline ends. The CDR3 DNA follows: TGTGCCAGCAGTGGGGAGGGCAGCGGCTATGGCTACACCTTC. Translating it yields CASSGEGSGYGYTF.

The chain couples TRBV27 to TRBJ2-1; 7 bases are shared with TRBD2. The CDR3 extends over 15 amino acids. V dropped 5 bases and J dropped 10; count of bases not matched to a gene: 14. CDR1 is MNHEY and CDR2 is SMNVEV in the germline V gene (reference sequence). The CDR3 is CASSPVLAGLYEQFF. The CDR3 DNA sequence: TGTGCCAGCAGTCCCGTCTTAGCGGGTCTCTACGAGCAGTTCTTC.

The V call is TRBV11-1, the J call TRBJ2-1; 11 bases are shared with TRBD1. The CDR3 contains 15 residues. Germline lookup yields CDR1 SGHAT and CDR2 FQDESV (reference sequence). Trimming at V came to 6 bases and at J to 6 bases, leaving 7 bases not matched to a gene. CDR3 sequence: CASRSGTGGFNEQFF. The DNA of the CDR3 is TGTGCCAGCAGGTCCGGGACAGGGGGTTTCAATGAGCAGTTCTTC.

The chain couples TRBV9 to TRBJ2-1, with D perhaps being TRBD1 or TRBD2 (5 bases each). The CDR3 length is 13 residues. Germline CDR1 is SGDLS and CDR2 is YYNGEE. The germline V and J ends were trimmed by 0 bases and 11 bases, with 12 bases remaining between them. The CDR3 here is CASSVVVGTQQFF. Written as DNA, the CDR3 is TGTGCCAGCAGCGTAGTCGTTGGGACGCAGCAGTTCTTC.

The genes are TRBV12-3 or TRBV12-4 and TRBJ2-5; D ambiguous. V was cut by 2 bases and J by 5 bases, with 9 bases left in between. The CDR3 totals 13 residues. The DNA of the CDR3 is TGTGCCAGCAGTTTATGGGTTGGGGAGACCCAGTACTTC. Translating gives CASSLWVGETQYF.

The chain combines TRBV6-5 with TRBJ1-1, with D uncertain. This CDR3 spans 13 amino acids. Germline-derived CDR1 and CDR2 are MNHEY and SVGAGI. With 8 bases removed from V and 0 bases from J, the gap between germline ends came to 10 bases. The CDR3 sequence: CASYAGLNTEAFF. DNA of the CDR3: TGTGCCAGCTACGCTGGATTGAACACTGAAGCTTTCTTT.

As for this clonotype: A read error may explain this, as a much larger clone is one base away. The chain carries TRBV5-1 and TRBJ1-2; maybe TRBD1 (5 bases). The germline V gene encodes CDR1 SGHRS and CDR2 YFSETQ. V dropped 0 bases and J dropped 2 bases, with 11 bases sitting between them. The CDR3 sequence is 15 residues long. The CDR3 DNA sequence: TGCGCCAGCAGCTTGGGGCCAGGGTCCAACTATGGCTACACCTTC. This sequence encodes CASSLGPGSNYGYTF. The full variable domain, in which reference TRBV5-1 and TRBJ1-2 provide the parts outside the CDR3, is KAGVTQTPRYLIKTRGQQVTLSCSPISGHRSVSWYQQTPGQGLQFLFEYFSETQRNKGNFPGRFSGRQFSNSRSEMNVSTLELGDSALYLCASSLGPGSNYGYTFGSGTRLTVV.

The rearrangement uses TRBV7-9 and TRBJ2-1; 8 nucleotides align to TRBD2. Per the germline V gene, CDR1 is SEHNR and CDR2 is FQNEAQ (reference sequence). J lost 5 bases, V lost 1 base, and 4 bases had no gene match. The CDR3 length is 15 residues. Here the CDR3 reads CASSLGGLGDNEQFF. In nucleotides, the CDR3 is TGTGCCAGCAGCTTAGGGGGACTAGGCGACAATGAGCAGTTCTTC.

The chain combines TRBV6-6 with TRBJ2-5; D is ambiguous. Germline CDR1 reads MNHNY; CDR2 reads SVGAGI (reference sequence). The CDR3 is made up of 12 amino acids. Between the trimmed V and J ends, which lost 2 bases and 11 bases, there was a span of 12 bases. CDR3 protein: CASSYLRNEQYF. CDR3 nucleotides: TGTGCCAGCAGTTACCTCCGGAATGAGCAGTACTTC.

The gene calls are TRBV11-1 and TRBJ1-6, with 7 nucleotides matching TRBD1. V shed 2 bases, J shed 6 bases, and the junction held 4 bases outside the gene matches. The CDR3 runs 15 residues. Looked up from germline, CDR1 is SGHAT and CDR2 is FQDESV (reference sequence). CDR3 in DNA: TGTGCCAGCAGCTTAAAGGGGGCCCGTAATTCACCCCTCCACTTT. Its protein is CASSLKGARNSPLHF.

The chain combines TRBV7-2 with TRBJ2-5, with 12 positions matching TRBD2. Unmatched junction bases numbered 3, after V lost 4 bases and J lost 12 bases. CDR1 is SGHTA, CDR2 FQGNSA, per germline. The CDR3 extends over 12 amino acids. DNA for the CDR3: TGTGCCAGCAGCTCCCGGACTAGCGGGAAGTACTTC. Translating gives CASSSRTSGKYF.

J is TRBJ2-1 and V is TRBV19; the match to TRBD2 covers 14 bases. This CDR3 is 18 amino acids long. J lost 1 base, V lost 5 bases, and 7 bases had no gene match. CDR1 LNHDA and CDR2 SQIVND come from the germline V gene (reference sequence). The CDR3 DNA reads as TGTGCCAGTAGTGTCGGACTAGCGGGAGGACTATCCTACAATGAGCAGTTCTTC. Amino acids: CASSVGLAGGLSYNEQFF.

The V call is TRBV3-1, the J call TRBJ2-7, with 10 bases fitting TRBD2. Germline assignment: CDR1 LGHDT and CDR2 YNNKEL (reference sequence). The CDR3 has 13 amino acids. The trim removed 8 bases at V and 5 bases at J, leaving 6 bases unmatched. The CDR3 protein is CASEGLAGDEQYF. The CDR3 DNA reads as TGTGCCAGCGAGGGGCTAGCGGGAGACGAGCAGTACTTC.